This T cell receptor beta chain was observed in a study of monozygotic twins with cystic fibrosis. Only in-frame clones appear in the TCRdb table, and some are missing; sequencing was by immunoSEQ multiplex PCR. The sample yields tens of thousands of clones, roughly nine tenths seen once. A word on this clone: What it binds is not known.

Study-wide points: Unrelated CF individuals shared fewer identical clonotypes than monozygotic CF twins.

This CDR3 region has 11 residues. The V gene lost 5 bases and the J gene lost 6 bases, with 5 bases spanning the gap. Germline V lookup: CDR1 SGDLS, CDR2 YYNGEE. The chain recombines TRBV9 with TRBJ2-2, with D hard to call. This receptor was taken from a girl aged 2-10 years with cystic fibrosis. Material for sequencing was blood. The CDR3 loop reads CASRASGELFF. CDR3 in DNA: TGTGCCAGCAGAGCTTCCGGGGAGCTGTTTTTT.